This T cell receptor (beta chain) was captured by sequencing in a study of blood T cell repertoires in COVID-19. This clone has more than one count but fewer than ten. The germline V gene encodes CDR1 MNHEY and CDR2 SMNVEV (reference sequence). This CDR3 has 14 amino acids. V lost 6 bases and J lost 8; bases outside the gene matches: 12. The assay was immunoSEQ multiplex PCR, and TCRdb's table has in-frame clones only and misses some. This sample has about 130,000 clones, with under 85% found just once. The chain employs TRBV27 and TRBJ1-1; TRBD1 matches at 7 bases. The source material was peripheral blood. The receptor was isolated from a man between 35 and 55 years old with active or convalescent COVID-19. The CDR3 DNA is TGTGCCAGCAGGACTGCGGGAGGGGGCAGGGAAGCTTTCTTT. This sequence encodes CASRTAGGGREAFF.